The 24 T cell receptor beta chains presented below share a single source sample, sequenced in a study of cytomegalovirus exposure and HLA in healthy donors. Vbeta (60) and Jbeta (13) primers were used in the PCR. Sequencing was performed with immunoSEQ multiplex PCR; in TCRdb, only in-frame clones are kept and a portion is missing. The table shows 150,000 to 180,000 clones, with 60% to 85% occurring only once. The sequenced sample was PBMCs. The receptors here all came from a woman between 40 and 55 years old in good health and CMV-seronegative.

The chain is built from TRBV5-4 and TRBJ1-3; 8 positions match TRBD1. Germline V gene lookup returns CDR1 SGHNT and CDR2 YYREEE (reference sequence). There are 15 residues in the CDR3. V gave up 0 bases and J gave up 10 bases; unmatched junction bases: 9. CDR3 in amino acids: CASSLGDRTSGTIYF. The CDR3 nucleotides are TGTGCCAGCAGCTTGGGGGACAGGACTAGTGGGACCATATATTTT.

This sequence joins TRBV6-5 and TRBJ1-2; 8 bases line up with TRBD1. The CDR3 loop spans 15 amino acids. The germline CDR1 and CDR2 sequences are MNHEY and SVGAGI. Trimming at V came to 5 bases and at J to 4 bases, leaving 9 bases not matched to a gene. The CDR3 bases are TGTGCCAGCAGTCGACCGACAGGGACAGGCTATGGCTACACCTTC. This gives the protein CASSRPTGTGYGYTF.

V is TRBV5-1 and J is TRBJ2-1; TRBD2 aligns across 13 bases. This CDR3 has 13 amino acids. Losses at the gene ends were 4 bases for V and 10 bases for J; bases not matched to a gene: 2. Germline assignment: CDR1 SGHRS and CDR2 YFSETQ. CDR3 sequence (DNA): TGCGCCAGCAGCCGGACTAGCGGGAGAGAGCAGTTCTTC. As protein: CASSRTSGREQFF.

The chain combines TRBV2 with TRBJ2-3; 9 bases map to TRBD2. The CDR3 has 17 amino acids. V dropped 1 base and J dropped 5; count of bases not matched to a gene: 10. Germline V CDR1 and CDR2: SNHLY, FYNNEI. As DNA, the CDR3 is TGTGCCAGCAGTGAAGGGAGAGCGGGGGGCCGCGGAGATACGCAGTATTTT. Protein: CASSEGRAGGRGDTQYF.

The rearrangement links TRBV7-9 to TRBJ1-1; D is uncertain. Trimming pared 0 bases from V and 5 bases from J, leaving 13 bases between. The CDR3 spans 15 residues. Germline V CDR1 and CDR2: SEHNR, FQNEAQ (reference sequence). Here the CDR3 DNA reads TGTGCCAGCAGCTTAGCGTCCGGGTGGAAGACTGAAGCTTTCTTT. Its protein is CASSLASGWKTEAFF.

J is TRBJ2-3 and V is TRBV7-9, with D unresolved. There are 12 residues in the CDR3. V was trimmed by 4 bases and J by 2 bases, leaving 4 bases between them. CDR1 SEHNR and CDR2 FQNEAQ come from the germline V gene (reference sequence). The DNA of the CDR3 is TGTGCCAGCAGCTCCTACACAGATACGCAGTATTTT. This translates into CASSSYTDTQYF.

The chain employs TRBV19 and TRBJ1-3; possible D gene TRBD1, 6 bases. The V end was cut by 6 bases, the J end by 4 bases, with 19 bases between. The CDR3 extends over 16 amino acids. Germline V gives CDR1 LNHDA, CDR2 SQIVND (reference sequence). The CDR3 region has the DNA TGTGCCAGTAGCTTGGGGGCAGGGCTGCGCGGAAACACCATATATTTT. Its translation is CASSLGAGLRGNTIYF. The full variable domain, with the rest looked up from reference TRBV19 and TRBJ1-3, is DGGITQSPKYLFRKEGQNVTLSCEQNLNHDAMYWYRQDPGQGLRLIYYSQIVNDFQKGDIAEGYSVSREKKESFPLTVTSAQKNPTAFYLCASSLGAGLRGNTIYFGEGSWLTVV.

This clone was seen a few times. The CDR3 protein is CASSLTAGQGSGEQYF. The CDR3 DNA follows: TGTGCCAGCAGCCTTACGGCGGGACAGGGGAGTGGCGAGCAGTACTTC. The V and J genes are TRBV11-3 and TRBJ2-7; 10 bases align to TRBD1. Germline lookup yields CDR1 SGHNT and CDR2 YENEEA. CDR3 length: 16 amino acids. V gave up 5 bases and J gave up 6 bases; unmatched junction bases: 13.

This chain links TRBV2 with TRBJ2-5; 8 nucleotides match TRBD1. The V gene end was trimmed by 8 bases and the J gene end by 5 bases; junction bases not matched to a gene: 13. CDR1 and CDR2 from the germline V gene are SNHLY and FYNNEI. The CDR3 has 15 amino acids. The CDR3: CASGRQGYDGETQYF. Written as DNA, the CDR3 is TGTGCCAGCGGCCGACAGGGGTACGACGGGGAGACCCAGTACTTC.

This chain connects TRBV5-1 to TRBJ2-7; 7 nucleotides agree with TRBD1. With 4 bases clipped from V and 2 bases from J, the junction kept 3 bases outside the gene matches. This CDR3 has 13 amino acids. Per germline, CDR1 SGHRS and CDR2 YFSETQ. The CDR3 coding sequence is TGCGCCAGCAGCCCGGACAGGACCTACGAGCAGTACTTC. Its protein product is CASSPDRTYEQYF. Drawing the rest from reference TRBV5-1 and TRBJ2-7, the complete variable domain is KAGVTQTPRYLIKTRGQQVTLSCSPISGHRSVSWYQQTPGQGLQFLFEYFSETQRNKGNFPGRFSGRQFSNSRSEMNVSTLELGDSALYLCASSPDRTYEQYFGPGTRLTVT.

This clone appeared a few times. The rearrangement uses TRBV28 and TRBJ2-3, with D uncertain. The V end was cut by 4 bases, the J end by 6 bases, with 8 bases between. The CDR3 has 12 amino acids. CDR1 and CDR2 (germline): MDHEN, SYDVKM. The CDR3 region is CASSWRIDTQYF. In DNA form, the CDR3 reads TGTGCCAGCAGTTGGCGGATTGATACGCAGTATTTT.

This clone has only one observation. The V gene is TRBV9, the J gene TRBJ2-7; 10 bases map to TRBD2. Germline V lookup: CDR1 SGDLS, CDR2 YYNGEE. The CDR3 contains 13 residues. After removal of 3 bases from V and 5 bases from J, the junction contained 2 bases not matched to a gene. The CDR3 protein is CASSGGLADEQYF. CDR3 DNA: TGTGCCAGCAGCGGCGGACTAGCGGACGAGCAGTACTTC.

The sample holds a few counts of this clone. CDR3 sequence reads: CATGDRGVWGYTF. The CDR3 nucleotides read TGTGCCACGGGGGACAGGGGAGTTTGGGGCTACACCTTC. This chain links TRBV6-1 with TRBJ1-2; TRBD1 agrees at 10 bases. Germline V lookup: CDR1 MNHNS, CDR2 SASEGT. Trimming at V came to 10 bases and at J to 8 bases, leaving 10 bases not matched to a gene. The CDR3 has 13 amino acids.

CDR3 residues: CASSETAGGTYGYTF. The CDR3 DNA reads TGCGCCAGCAGTGAGACGGCAGGGGGAACCTATGGCTACACCTTC. This sequence joins TRBV10-2 and TRBJ1-2; 7 nucleotides match TRBD1. Germline V gives CDR1 WSHSY, CDR2 SAAADI. The CDR3 spans 15 residues. With V trimmed by 2 bases and J by 4 bases, 7 bases remained unmatched.

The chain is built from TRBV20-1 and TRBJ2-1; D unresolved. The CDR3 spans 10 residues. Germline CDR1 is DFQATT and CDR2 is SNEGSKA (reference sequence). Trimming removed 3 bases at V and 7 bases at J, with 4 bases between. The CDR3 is CSASFNEQFF. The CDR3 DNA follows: TGCAGTGCTAGCTTTAATGAGCAGTTCTTC.

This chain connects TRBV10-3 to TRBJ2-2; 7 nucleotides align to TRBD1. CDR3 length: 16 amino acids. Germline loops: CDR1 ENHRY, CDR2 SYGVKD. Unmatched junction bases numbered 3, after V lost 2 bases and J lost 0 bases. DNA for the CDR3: TGTGCCATCAGTGAGACGGGGACAGCGAACACCGGGGAGCTGTTTTTT. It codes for CAISETGTANTGELFF.

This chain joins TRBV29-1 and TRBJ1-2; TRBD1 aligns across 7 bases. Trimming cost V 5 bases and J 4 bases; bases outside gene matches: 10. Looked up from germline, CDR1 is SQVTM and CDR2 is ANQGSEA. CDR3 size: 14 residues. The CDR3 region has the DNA TGCAGCGTTCCTAAGGGAGAGGGGGCCTATGGCTACACCTTC. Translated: CSVPKGEGAYGYTF.

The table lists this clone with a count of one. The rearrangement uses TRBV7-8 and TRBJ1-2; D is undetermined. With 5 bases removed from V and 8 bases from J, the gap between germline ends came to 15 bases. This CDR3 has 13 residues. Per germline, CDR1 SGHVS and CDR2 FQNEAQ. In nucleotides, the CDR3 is TGTGCCAGCAGCCCGCGGGTCGAAGGGGGCTACACCTTC. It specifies CASSPRVEGGYTF.

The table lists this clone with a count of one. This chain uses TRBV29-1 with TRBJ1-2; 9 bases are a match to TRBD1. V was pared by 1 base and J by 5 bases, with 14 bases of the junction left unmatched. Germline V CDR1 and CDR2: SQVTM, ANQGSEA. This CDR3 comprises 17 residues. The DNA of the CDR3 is TGCAGCGTTGAAGCCCCCGGAAGAGCGGGACAGGGATATGGCTACACCTTC. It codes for CSVEAPGRAGQGYGYTF.

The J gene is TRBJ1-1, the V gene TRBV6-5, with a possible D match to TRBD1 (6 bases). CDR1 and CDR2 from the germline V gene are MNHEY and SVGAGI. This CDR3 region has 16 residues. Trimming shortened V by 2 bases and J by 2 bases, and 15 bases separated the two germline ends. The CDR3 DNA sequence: TGTGCCAGCAGTTACGGTCCAGGGGTACTAAACACTGAAGCTTTCTTT. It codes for CASSYGPGVLNTEAFF.

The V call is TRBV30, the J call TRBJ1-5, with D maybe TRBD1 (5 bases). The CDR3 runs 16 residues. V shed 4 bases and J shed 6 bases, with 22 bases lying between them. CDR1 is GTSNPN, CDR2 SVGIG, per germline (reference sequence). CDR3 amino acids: CAWMGPDQPLFQPQHF. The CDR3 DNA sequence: TGTGCCTGGATGGGGCCCGATCAGCCACTATTTCAGCCCCAGCATTTT.

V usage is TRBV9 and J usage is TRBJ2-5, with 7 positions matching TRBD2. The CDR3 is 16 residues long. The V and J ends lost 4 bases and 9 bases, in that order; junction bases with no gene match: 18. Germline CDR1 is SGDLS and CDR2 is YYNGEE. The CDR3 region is CASSPGDSGSAVAQYF. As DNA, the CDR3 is TGTGCCAGCAGCCCAGGCGATAGCGGGTCGGCGGTGGCCCAGTACTTC.

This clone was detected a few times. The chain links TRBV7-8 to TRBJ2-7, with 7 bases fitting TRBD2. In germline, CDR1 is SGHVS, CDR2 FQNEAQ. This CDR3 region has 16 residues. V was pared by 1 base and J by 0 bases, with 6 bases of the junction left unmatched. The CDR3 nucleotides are TGTGCCAGCAGCTTAGGCCTACGGGGGGACTCCTACGAGCAGTACTTC. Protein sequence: CASSLGLRGDSYEQYF. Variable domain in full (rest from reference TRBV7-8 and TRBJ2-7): GAGVSQSPRYKVAKRGQDVALRCDPISGHVSLFWYQQALGQGPEFLTYFQNEAQLDKSGLPSDRFFAERPEGSVSTLKIQRTQQEDSAVYLCASSLGLRGDSYEQYFGPGTRLTVT.

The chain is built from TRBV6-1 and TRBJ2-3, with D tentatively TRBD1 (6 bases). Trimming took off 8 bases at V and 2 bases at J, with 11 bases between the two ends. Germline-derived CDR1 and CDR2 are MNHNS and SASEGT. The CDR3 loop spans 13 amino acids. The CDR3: CASGQTYTDTQYF. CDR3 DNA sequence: TGTGCCAGCGGACAGACCTACACAGATACGCAGTATTTT.